The TCR beta chain under discussion was sequenced for a study of blood T cell repertoires in COVID-19. Source study methods: Amplifying reference gene primers gave estimates of nucleated cell counts. Sequencing was performed with immunoSEQ multiplex PCR; in TCRdb, only in-frame clones are kept and a portion is missing. V, J and clone size were drawn from that table, and D and trimming were deduced from the DNA. The table lists 170,000 or so clones, roughly 80% of them singletons. Trimming cost V 9 bases and J 5 bases, with 22 bases left between them. From germline, CDR1 is SNHLY and CDR2 FYNNEI. The CDR3 is 15 amino acids. Followed over time, Seattle patients had been enrolled while infection was active. The table lists this clone with a count of one.

This chain uses TRBV2 with TRBJ1-1; D perhaps matches TRBD1 (5 bases). Material: peripheral blood. The origin of this receptor is a woman in her seventies with COVID-19, enrolled during active disease. The CDR3, as DNA: TGTGCCAGACGGGGGGGAGGTAATAGTATGACTGAAGCTTTCTTT. It codes for CARRGGGNSMTEAFF.